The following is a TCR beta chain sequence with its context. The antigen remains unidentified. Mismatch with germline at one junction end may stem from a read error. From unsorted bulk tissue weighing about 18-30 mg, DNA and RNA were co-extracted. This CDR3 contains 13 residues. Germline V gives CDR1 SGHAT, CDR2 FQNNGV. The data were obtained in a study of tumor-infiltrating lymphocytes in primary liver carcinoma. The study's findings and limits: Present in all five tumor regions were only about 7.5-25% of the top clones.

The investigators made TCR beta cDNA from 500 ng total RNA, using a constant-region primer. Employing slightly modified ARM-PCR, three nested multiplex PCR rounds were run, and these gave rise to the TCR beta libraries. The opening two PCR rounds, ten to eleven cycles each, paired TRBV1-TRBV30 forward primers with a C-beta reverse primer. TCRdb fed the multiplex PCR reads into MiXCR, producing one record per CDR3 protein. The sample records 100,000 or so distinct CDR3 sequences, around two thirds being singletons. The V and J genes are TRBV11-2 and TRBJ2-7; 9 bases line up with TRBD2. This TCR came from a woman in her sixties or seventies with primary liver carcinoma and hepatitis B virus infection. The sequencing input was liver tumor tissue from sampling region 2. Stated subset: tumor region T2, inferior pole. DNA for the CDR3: TGTGTCAGCAGCTTAGCTAGCGGGAACGAGCAGTACTTC. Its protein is CVSSLASGNEQYF.